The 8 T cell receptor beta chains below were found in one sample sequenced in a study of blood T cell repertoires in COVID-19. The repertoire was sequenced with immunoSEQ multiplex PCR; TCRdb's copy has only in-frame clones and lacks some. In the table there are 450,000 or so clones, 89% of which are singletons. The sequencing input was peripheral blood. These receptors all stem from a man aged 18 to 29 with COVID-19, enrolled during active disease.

The CDR3 sequence is CASSLGQPDTQYF. The CDR3 bases are TGTGCCAGTAGTTTAGGACAGCCCGATACGCAGTATTTT. This chain joins TRBV19 and TRBJ2-3; perhaps TRBD1 as D (6 bases). Germline assignment: CDR1 LNHDA and CDR2 SQIVND (reference sequence). The length of the CDR3 is 13 residues. The V gene lost 5 bases and the J gene lost 6 bases, with 12 bases spanning the gap. Looking up the rest from reference TRBV19 and TRBJ2-3 gives the full variable domain: DGGITQSPKYLFRKEGQNVTLSCEQNLNHDAMYWYRQDPGQGLRLIYYSQIVNDFQKGDIAEGYSVSREKKESFPLTVTSAQKNPTAFYLCASSLGQPDTQYFGPGTRLTVL.

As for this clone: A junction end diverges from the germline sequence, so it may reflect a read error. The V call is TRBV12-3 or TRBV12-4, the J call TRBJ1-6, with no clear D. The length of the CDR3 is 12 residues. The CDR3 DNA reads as TGTGCCAGCAGTTACTATCATTCACCCCTCCACTTT. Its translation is CASSYYHSPLHF.

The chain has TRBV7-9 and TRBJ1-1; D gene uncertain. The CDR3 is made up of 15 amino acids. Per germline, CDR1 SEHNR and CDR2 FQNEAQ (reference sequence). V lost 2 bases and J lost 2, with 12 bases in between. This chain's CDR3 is CASSLSLAGNTEAFF. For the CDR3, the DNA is TGTGCCAGCAGCTTATCGTTGGCGGGTAACACTGAAGCTTTCTTT. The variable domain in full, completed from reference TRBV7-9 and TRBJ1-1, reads DTGVSQNPRHKITKRGQNVTFRCDPISEHNRLYWYRQTLGQGPEFLTYFQNEAQLEKSRLLSDRFSAERPKGSFSTLEIQRTEQGDSAMYLCASSLSLAGNTEAFFGQGTRLTVV.

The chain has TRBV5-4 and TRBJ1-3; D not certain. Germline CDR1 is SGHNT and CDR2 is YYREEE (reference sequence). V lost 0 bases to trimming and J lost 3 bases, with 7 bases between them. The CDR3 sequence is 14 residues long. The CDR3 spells CASSLGGDGNTIYF. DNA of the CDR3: TGTGCCAGCAGCTTGGGAGGAGATGGAAACACCATATATTTT.

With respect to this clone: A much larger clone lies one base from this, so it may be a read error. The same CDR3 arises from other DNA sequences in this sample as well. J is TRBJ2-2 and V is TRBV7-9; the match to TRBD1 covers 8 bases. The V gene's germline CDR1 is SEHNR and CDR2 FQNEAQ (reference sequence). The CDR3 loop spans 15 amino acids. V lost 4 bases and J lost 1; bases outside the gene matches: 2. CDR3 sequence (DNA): TGTGCCAGCAGCTCTGGACAGGGGAACACCGGGGAGCTGTTTTTT. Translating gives CASSSGQGNTGELFF.

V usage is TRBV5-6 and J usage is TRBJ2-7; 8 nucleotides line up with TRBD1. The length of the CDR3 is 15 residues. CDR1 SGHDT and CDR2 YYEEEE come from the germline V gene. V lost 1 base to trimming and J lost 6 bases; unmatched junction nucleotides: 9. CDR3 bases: TGTGCCAGCAGCTTGCAGGACAGGGATTCGGCCGAGCAGTACTTC. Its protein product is CASSLQDRDSAEQYF.

The CDR3 coding sequence is TGCGCCAGCAGCGTTGCGACTAGCACAGATACGCAGTATTTT. Protein: CASSVATSTDTQYF. The genes are TRBV5-1 and TRBJ2-3; D gene unclear. The germline V gene encodes CDR1 SGHRS and CDR2 YFSETQ. Between the trimmed V and J ends, which lost 4 bases and 0 bases, there was a span of 9 bases. The CDR3 loop spans 14 amino acids.

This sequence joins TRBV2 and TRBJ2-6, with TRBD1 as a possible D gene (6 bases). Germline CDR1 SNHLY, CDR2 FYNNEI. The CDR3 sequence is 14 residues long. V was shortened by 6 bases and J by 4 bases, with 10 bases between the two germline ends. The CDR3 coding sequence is TGTGCCAGCAGCGACAGGCAGGGGGCCAACGTCCTGACTTTC. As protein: CASSDRQGANVLTF.